This passage covers 26 T cell receptor beta chains from one sample sequenced in a study of post-analysis software for immune sequencing data. Study-wide results and caveats: TRBV segments more frequent in patients than in controls numbered a few and included TRBV5-6, TRBV5-1 and TRBV20-1.

Unique molecular identifiers were present in the TCR beta cDNA libraries. Each CDR3 protein is one row after TCRdb ran MiXCR on the PCR reads. Of fewer than 850,000 distinct CDR3 sequences listed, 25% to 30% were seen once; the top ten hold 0.5% to 0.6%. Antigens for these TCRs are unknown. Input material: blood. Source of these receptors: a girl aged 10 to 17 with multiple sclerosis.

The chain combines TRBV2 with TRBJ2-7; possibly TRBD1 for D (5 bases). The germline V gene has CDR1 SNHLY and CDR2 FYNNEI. This CDR3 region has 19 residues. Trimming took 3 bases from V and 4 from J, leaving 28 bases between them. DNA of the CDR3: TGTGCCAGCAGTGACAGTCACCAATCGACAGAGGAGTTGATTTACGAGCAGTACTTC. It yields the protein CASSDSHQSTEELIYEQYF.

This clonotype was picked up a small number of times. The chain carries TRBV20-1 and TRBJ1-2; D not resolved. This CDR3 has 15 residues. Per the germline V gene, CDR1 is DFQATT and CDR2 is SNEGSKA (reference sequence). With 5 bases removed from V and 2 bases from J, the gap between germline ends came to 18 bases. The CDR3 here is CSAGVYLGFNYGYTF. In nucleotides, the CDR3 is TGCAGTGCTGGGGTTTACTTAGGATTCAACTATGGCTACACCTTC.

This clonotype was detected only a few times. V and J are TRBV28 and TRBJ2-5; 7 nucleotides agree with TRBD1. Germline trimming cut 6 bases from V and 1 base from J; bases unmatched to any gene: 8. This CDR3 region has 15 residues. Germline CDR1 is MDHEN and CDR2 is SYDVKM. The CDR3 is CASSNRDSSQETQYF. CDR3 nucleotides: TGTGCCAGCAGCAATCGGGACAGCTCCCAAGAGACCCAGTACTTC.

The chain has TRBV28 and TRBJ1-2; D gene uncertain. Germline V gene lookup returns CDR1 MDHEN and CDR2 SYDVKM. Deletions cut 3 bases from V and 4 bases from J, with 6 bases between. This CDR3 is built from 12 residues. The CDR3 region is CASSFRFYGYTF. In nucleotides, the CDR3 is TGTGCCAGCAGTTTTCGCTTCTATGGCTACACCTTC.

In its sample, this clonotype was seen a few times. The chain couples TRBV4-3 to TRBJ2-5, with TRBD2 as a possible D gene (5 bases). The J call may be mistaken, given a closer DNA end match to TRBJ2-7. The V gene's germline CDR1 is LGHNA and CDR2 YSLEER. The CDR3 consists of 14 residues. The CDR3 DNA reads as TGCGCCAGCAGCCCTAGCAGATTTTGGGACGAGCAGTACTTC. Encoded protein: CASSPSRFWDEQYF.

This sequence joins TRBV14 and TRBJ2-1, with 9 positions matching TRBD2. V was clipped by 2 bases and J by 2 bases; unmatched bases: 13. The germline V gene has CDR1 SGHDN and CDR2 FVKESK. The CDR3 covers 19 residues. CDR3 loop: CASSQFIGSGSLPYNEQFF. CDR3 nucleotides: TGTGCCAGCAGCCAATTTATCGGTAGCGGGAGTTTACCCTACAATGAGCAGTTCTTC.

The chain uses TRBV29-1 and TRBJ2-1; 8 nucleotides align to TRBD2. CDR3 length: 12 amino acids. J gave up 8 bases and V 4 bases, and 4 bases lay outside the gene matches. Germline assignment: CDR1 SQVTM and CDR2 ANQGSEA. The CDR3 sequence: CSVVEAGDEQFF. CDR3 bases: TGCAGCGTTGTAGAAGCGGGAGATGAGCAGTTCTTC.

This clonotype was picked up a small number of times. The chain combines TRBV7-2 with TRBJ1-5, with TRBD1 matching over 8 bases. V shed 5 bases, J shed 6 bases, and the junction held 6 bases outside the gene matches. The CDR3 contains 14 residues. The germline V gene has CDR1 SGHTA and CDR2 FQGNSA. The CDR3 reads CASSPPGGGQPQHF. The CDR3 coding sequence is TGTGCCAGCAGCCCTCCAGGGGGCGGTCAGCCCCAGCATTTT.

V is TRBV20-1 and J is TRBJ1-4; D unresolved. Germline CDR1 is DFQATT and CDR2 is SNEGSKA (reference sequence). V dropped 4 bases and J dropped 8 bases, with 11 bases sitting between them. The CDR3 spans 12 residues. In DNA, the CDR3 is TGCAGTGCTAACGGAGAGAGGGAAAAACTGTTTTTT. It codes for CSANGEREKLFF.

This clonotype was counted a few times. The genes are TRBV7-9 and TRBJ2-5; 8 nucleotides match TRBD2. This CDR3 spans 15 amino acids. V lost 0 bases, J lost 5 bases, and 5 bases stayed unmatched. Germline lookup yields CDR1 SEHNR and CDR2 FQNEAQ (reference sequence). In DNA, the CDR3 is TGTGCCAGCAGCTTAGCCGGGCGGGGGGCCGAGACCCAGTACTTC. The encoded protein is CASSLAGRGAETQYF.

The rearrangement joins TRBV5-6 to TRBJ1-1; no firm D call. The V and J ends lost 4 bases and 10 bases respectively, with 17 bases between them. The CDR3 is 13 amino acids. Per germline, CDR1 SGHDT and CDR2 YYEEEE. CDR3 region: CASSATWSGGAFF. The DNA for the CDR3 is TGTGCCAGCAGCGCCACATGGTCGGGCGGAGCTTTCTTT.

V gene TRBV7-9 combines with J gene TRBJ2-7, with a tentative D call TRBD2 (6 bases). CDR3 length: 16 residues. The germline V and J ends were trimmed by 5 bases and 3 bases, with 20 bases remaining between them. Germline lookup yields CDR1 SEHNR and CDR2 FQNEAQ (reference sequence). In nucleotides, the CDR3 is TGTGCCAGCAGCCCAGCAGTCGCGGGACTCTTCTACGAGCAGTACTTC. Protein sequence: CASSPAVAGLFYEQYF.

This clonotype was seen repeatedly, ten times or more. The V gene is TRBV20-1, the J gene TRBJ1-5; possible D gene TRBD1, 5 bases. CDR3 size: 16 residues. In germline, CDR1 is DFQATT, CDR2 SNEGSKA (reference sequence). Trimming cost V 0 bases and J 0 bases, with 12 bases left between them. CDR3 nucleotides: TGCAGTGCTAGAGATGGGGGACGGGCTAGCAATCAGCCCCAGCATTTT. Protein product: CSARDGGRASNQPQHF.

This clonotype was seen a few times. The CDR3 loop reads CASSLRLAAAEQFF. The CDR3 DNA reads as TGTGCCAGCAGCCTAAGACTAGCGGCGGCCGAGCAGTTCTTC. This rearrangement joins TRBV7-9 to TRBJ2-1, with 9 bases matching TRBD2. This CDR3 is built from 14 residues. The germline CDR1 and CDR2 sequences are SEHNR and FQNEAQ (reference sequence). The V gene end was trimmed by 5 bases and the J gene end by 10 bases; junction bases not matched to a gene: 9.

This clonotype has just a few counts. This chain links TRBV6-5 with TRBJ1-2, with 7 nucleotides matching TRBD1. CDR1 and CDR2 from the germline V gene are MNHEY and SVGAGI. The trim removed 4 bases at V and 8 bases at J, leaving 7 bases unmatched. The CDR3 is 13 amino acids. The DNA of the CDR3 is TGTGCCAGCAGTTCTAGGGGGCCGGGAGGCTACACCTTC. Translated: CASSSRGPGGYTF.

This rearrangement joins TRBV6-1 to TRBJ2-1; 9 bases match TRBD1. This CDR3 is 18 amino acids long. The V and J ends lost 6 bases and 7 bases, in that order; junction bases with no gene match: 19. Germline CDR1 MNHNS, CDR2 SASEGT. CDR3 nucleotide sequence: TGTGCCAGCAGCCGAGGGCGAACCACCGGGACAGGGCCGAATGAGCAGTTCTTC. Its protein is CASSRGRTTGTGPNEQFF.

The rearrangement links TRBV25-1 to TRBJ1-2; D uncertain. Germline CDR1 MGHDK, CDR2 SYGVNS. The CDR3 runs 12 residues. Trimming removed 2 bases from V and 7 bases from J, with 8 bases in between. The CDR3 here is CASSETTRGYTF. The CDR3 DNA is TGTGCCAGCAGTGAAACTACCCGTGGCTACACCTTC.

Turning to this clonotype: A clone one base away is much larger, so this may be a read error. The genes are TRBV29-1 and TRBJ2-1; 10 nucleotides line up with TRBD1. CDR1 and CDR2 from the germline V gene are SQVTM and ANQGSEA. The length of the CDR3 is 14 residues. After removal of 4 bases from V and 4 bases from J, the junction contained 4 bases not matched to a gene. Here the CDR3 reads CSVVGQGVYNEQFF. The CDR3 nucleotides read TGCAGCGTTGTCGGACAGGGGGTGTACAATGAGCAGTTCTTC.

The chain is built from TRBV12-3 or TRBV12-4 and TRBJ1-1; tentatively, D is TRBD1 (5 bases). V was clipped by 5 bases and J by 11 bases, with 18 bases between them. This CDR3 has 13 amino acids. CDR3 loop: CASSSGTLASAFF. CDR3 bases: TGTGCCAGCAGTAGCGGGACCCTCGCATCGGCTTTCTTT.

This clonotype turned up a few times. The CDR3 DNA reads TGTGCCAGCAGTTACTCTGGGGGCTGGAGTGAGCAGTTCTTC. It yields the protein CASSYSGGWSEQFF. The chain has TRBV6-5 and TRBJ2-1, with D possibly being TRBD1 (6 bases). V was clipped by 0 bases and J by 9 bases, with 12 bases between them. Germline values: CDR1 MNHEY, CDR2 SVGAGI. The CDR3 has 14 amino acids.

The table lists this clonotype with a few counts. Written as DNA, the CDR3 is TGTGCCAGCAGCCAAGATCTGGGACTAGCAGGAATACAGTACTTC. Protein sequence: CASSQDLGLAGIQYF. The chain carries TRBV3-1 and TRBJ2-5; 9 nucleotides match TRBD2. This CDR3 contains 15 residues. The germline CDR1 and CDR2 sequences are LGHDT and YNNKEL (reference sequence). V lost 0 bases, J lost 11 bases, and 10 bases stayed unmatched.

This clonotype has more than one count but fewer than ten. This rearrangement joins TRBV27 to TRBJ1-5; perhaps TRBD1 as D (6 bases). This CDR3 contains 17 residues. The germline V and J ends were trimmed by 3 bases and 0 bases, with 15 bases remaining between them. Germline V CDR1 and CDR2: MNHEY, SMNVEV (reference sequence). Here the CDR3 reads CASSFARGGYSNQPQHF. CDR3 in DNA: TGTGCCAGCAGTTTCGCCAGGGGCGGGTATAGCAATCAGCCCCAGCATTTT.

V gene TRBV6-2 or TRBV6-3 combines with J gene TRBJ2-3; a possible D gene is TRBD2 (6 bases). In germline, CDR1 is MNHEY, CDR2 SVGEGT. This CDR3 has 15 amino acids. V was pared by 6 bases and J by 0 bases, with 13 bases between. The CDR3: CASSRGTSSTDTQYF. CDR3 nucleotides: TGTGCCAGCAGCCGCGGGACTTCTAGCACAGATACGCAGTATTTT.

This chain joins TRBV9 and TRBJ2-1; weak D call: TRBD2 (6 bases). The closer fit of TRBJ2-7 to the DNA end suggests the J call may be wrong. Germline V CDR1 and CDR2: SGDLS, YYNGEE. This CDR3 spans 14 amino acids. Here the CDR3 DNA reads TGTGCCAGCAGCGTAGAGTGGACTAACAATGAGCAGTACTTC. Residues: CASSVEWTNNEQYF.

Only a few counts were recorded for this clonotype. The chain couples TRBV20-1 to TRBJ2-5; D possibly uses TRBD1 or TRBD2 (5 bases each). This CDR3 spans 13 amino acids. Germline CDR1 is DFQATT and CDR2 is SNEGSKA (reference sequence). V was shortened by 5 bases and J by 0 bases, with 10 bases between the two germline ends. The CDR3 DNA reads TGCAGTGCTTGGGACGGGTACCAAGAGACCCAGTACTTC. As protein: CSAWDGYQETQYF.

This clonotype appeared a few times. The chain links TRBV10-3 to TRBJ1-2; D is undetermined. Trimming took off 1 base at V and 7 bases at J, with 7 bases between the two ends. The CDR3 extends over 12 amino acids. Germline values: CDR1 ENHRY, CDR2 SYGVKD. The CDR3: CAISEFGPGYTF. CDR3 in DNA: TGTGCCATCAGTGAGTTTGGGCCTGGCTACACCTTC.